Below, one TCR beta chain is given with its context. Its antigen is not identified. Sequencing used immunoSEQ multiplex PCR; TCRdb keeps in-frame clones, though not all of them. The sample contains approximately 260,000 clones, approximately 95% of which appear only once. The data are from a study of T cell responses to AZD1222 COVID-19 vaccine. Study as a whole: Both about-4-week and about-12-week second-dose recipients were combined. Findings and caveats of the study: The repertoires were collected only after the peak T cell response.

The CDR3 extends over 15 amino acids. V shed 0 bases and J 3 bases; nucleotides not matched to a gene: 3. Germline values: CDR1 MNHNS, CDR2 SASEGT. Sequencing used peripheral blood, obtained on day 0 of AZD1222 vaccination. This rearrangement joins TRBV6-1 to TRBJ2-5; 8 bases map to TRBD2. This clonotype originated in an adult in good health. The CDR3 bases are TGTGCCAGCAGTGAAGCGCTCGGGAGGGAAGAGACCCAGTACTTC. This sequence encodes CASSEALGREETQYF.